The 10 T cell receptor beta chains presented below share a single source sample, sequenced in a study of radiotherapy plus CTLA-4 blockade in lung cancer. Using immunoSEQ multiplex PCR, the repertoire was profiled, and TCRdb retains in-frame clones only, with some absent. The sample shows 56,000 or so clones, approximately 80% of them seen only once. The sequencing used peripheral blood, collected from a patient treated with radiotherapy plus ipilimumab. The receptor source for this set is a human donor with non-small cell lung cancer who had a complete response to radiotherapy plus ipilimumab.

The rearrangement links TRBV10-3 to TRBJ2-1; D perhaps matches TRBD1 (7 bases). The V gene's germline CDR1 is ENHRY and CDR2 SYGVKD. V was cut by 2 bases and J by 2 bases, with 16 bases left in between. The CDR3 is made up of 17 amino acids. The CDR3 is CAISERGRGGTYNEQFF. The DNA of the CDR3 is TGTGCCATCAGTGAGAGGGGGCGGGGTGGTACCTACAATGAGCAGTTCTTC.

This clone was found once. The J gene is TRBJ2-1, the V gene TRBV4-1, with D tentatively TRBD2 (6 bases). The CDR3 runs to 16 residues. CDR1 and CDR2 (germline): MGHRA, YSYEKL. Trimming stripped 0 bases from V and 0 bases from J, with 9 bases between. The CDR3 here is CASSQDHGSSYNEQFF. The DNA of the CDR3 is TGCGCCAGCAGCCAAGATCACGGGAGCTCCTACAATGAGCAGTTCTTC.

This clone was counted a single time. The chain employs TRBV5-5 and TRBJ1-5; 11 bases agree with TRBD1. The germline gives CDR1 SGHKS, CDR2 YYEKEE (reference sequence). The CDR3 has 18 amino acids. With V trimmed by 1 base and J by 0 bases, 6 bases remained unmatched. The CDR3 here is CASSLKGQGVTSNQPQHF. The CDR3 coding sequence is TGTGCCAGCAGCTTGAAGGGACAGGGGGTTACTAGCAATCAGCCCCAGCATTTT.

The chain uses TRBV18 and TRBJ2-2, with unresolved D. V was pared by 3 bases and J by 3 bases, with 11 bases between. This CDR3 has 15 amino acids. Germline CDR1 KGHSH, CDR2 LQKENI. The CDR3 region is CASSPYRGDTGELFF. CDR3 sequence (DNA): TGTGCCAGCTCACCGTATAGAGGAGACACCGGGGAGCTGTTTTTT.

V usage is TRBV6-1 and J usage is TRBJ2-7, with TRBD2 matching 7 bases. CDR1 is MNHNS and CDR2 is SASEGT in the germline V gene. The CDR3 contains 13 residues. V lost 8 bases, J lost 2 bases, and 6 bases stayed unmatched. CDR3 nucleotides: TGTGCCAGCCTGGTACGGGGGGCCTACGAGCAGTACTTC. Translating it yields CASLVRGAYEQYF.

V is TRBV9 and J is TRBJ2-3; D gene uncertain. V shed 3 bases and J shed 7 bases, with 12 bases lying between them. CDR3 length: 13 residues. Germline lookup yields CDR1 SGDLS and CDR2 YYNGEE. CDR3 nucleotides: TGTGCCAGCAGCGGGGCCCTCGGCAATACGCAGTATTTT. Amino acids: CASSGALGNTQYF. The variable domain in full, with the rest retrieved from reference TRBV9 and TRBJ2-3, is DSGVTQTPKHLITATGQRVTLRCSPRSGDLSVYWYQQSLDQGLQFLIQYYNGEERAKGNILERFSAQQFPDLHSELNLSSLELGDSALYFCASSGALGNTQYFGPGTRLTVL.

The chain couples TRBV6-1 to TRBJ2-6; TRBD1 aligns across 8 bases. V lost 8 bases to trimming and J lost 10 bases; unmatched junction nucleotides: 4. Germline values: CDR1 MNHNS, CDR2 SASEGT. CDR3 length equals 12 residues. CDR3 protein: CASRDRLNVLTF. In DNA, the CDR3 is TGTGCCAGCCGGGACAGGTTAAACGTCCTGACTTTC.

V usage is TRBV12-5 and J usage is TRBJ2-2; weak D call: TRBD1 (6 bases). The CDR3 contains 15 residues. Germline values: CDR1 LGHNT, CDR2 FRNRAP. V dropped 5 bases and J dropped 2 bases, with 12 bases sitting between them. The CDR3: CASGLQGLNTGELFF. As DNA, the CDR3 is TGTGCTAGTGGTCTTCAGGGGCTTAACACCGGGGAGCTGTTTTTT.

The chain employs TRBV12-5 and TRBJ1-3; 9 positions agree with TRBD1. This CDR3 is 15 amino acids long. Per the germline V gene, CDR1 is LGHNT and CDR2 is FRNRAP. V was clipped by 6 bases and J by 4 bases; unmatched bases: 7. The CDR3 loop is CASGSTGQGGNTIYF. As DNA, the CDR3 is TGTGCTAGTGGATCCACGGGACAGGGAGGAAACACCATATATTTT.

The chain has TRBV7-8 and TRBJ1-1; TRBD1 matches at 7 bases. Germline values: CDR1 SGHVS, CDR2 FQNEAQ. V lost 4 bases, J lost 5 bases, and 16 bases stayed unmatched. The CDR3 is made up of 17 amino acids. In nucleotides, the CDR3 is TGTGCCAGCAGCTCGCGATCCTCCGGGACAGCTCGGACTGAAGCTTTCTTT. Its translation is CASSSRSSGTARTEAFF.